The 32 T cell receptor beta chains in this list originate from one sample, sequenced in a study of blood T cells in healthy people across ages. Using a J-beta primer mix together with a sample-barcoded 5' primer, a second PCR was run for about 7 to 12 cycles. TCRdb ran MiXCR on the 5' RACE reads and lists one entry per CDR3 protein. The profile shows approximately 1.5 million distinct CDR3 sequences, roughly two fifths of them singletons. The specimen sequenced was blood. All receptors derive from a woman aged 18 to 35 in good health.

This clonotype was counted once. J is TRBJ1-2 and V is TRBV20-1; TRBD1 matches 8 bases. This CDR3 has 14 residues. Losses at the gene ends were 0 bases for V and 7 bases for J; bases not matched to a gene: 7. Germline V gene lookup returns CDR1 DFQATT and CDR2 SNEGSKA (reference sequence). The CDR3 loop reads CSARDPQGAGGYTF. As DNA, the CDR3 is TGCAGTGCTAGAGATCCGCAGGGGGCAGGTGGCTACACCTTC.

The chain links TRBV6-2 or TRBV6-3 to TRBJ2-3, with D possibly TRBD2 on 6 matching bases. V lost 6 bases, J lost 4 bases, and 20 bases lay in between. The CDR3 is 16 amino acids. Germline V gives CDR1 MNHEY, CDR2 SVGEGT. CDR3 amino acids: CASSPWDSVRADTQYF. CDR3 sequence (DNA): TGTGCCAGCAGCCCCTGGGACTCTGTAAGGGCAGATACGCAGTATTTT.

As DNA, the CDR3 is TGCAGTGCTAGAGAGTTCCGCGCGGCGGGGTTCACAGATACGCAGTATTTT. It yields the protein CSAREFRAAGFTDTQYF. The chain is built from TRBV20-1 and TRBJ2-3, with a weak D call TRBD2 (6 bases). Germline assignment: CDR1 DFQATT and CDR2 SNEGSKA (reference sequence). This CDR3 spans 17 amino acids. The V end lost 0 bases, the J end lost 2 bases, and 18 bases lay between the germline ends.

The sample holds one count of this clonotype. This chain uses TRBV5-6 with TRBJ2-1, with 8 bases lining up with TRBD1. There are 15 residues in the CDR3. CDR1 SGHDT and CDR2 YYEEEE come from the germline V gene. Trimming at V came to 7 bases and at J to 2 bases, leaving 8 bases not matched to a gene. CDR3 in DNA: TGTGCCAGCGAACAGACAGGGGCGGCCTACAATGAGCAGTTCTTC. Translated, it gives CASEQTGAAYNEQFF.

The chain has TRBV20-1 and TRBJ2-1, with 7 bases lining up with TRBD2. Germline V gene data show CDR1 as DFQATT and CDR2 as SNEGSKA (reference sequence). The V gene end was trimmed by 4 bases and the J gene end by 8 bases; junction bases not matched to a gene: 11. The CDR3 sequence is 14 residues long. CDR3 protein: CSANDLGGGDEQFF. The DNA for the CDR3 is TGCAGTGCTAACGACCTCGGTGGGGGGGATGAGCAGTTCTTC.

The V call is TRBV2, the J call TRBJ2-5; 9 nucleotides agree with TRBD2. The J call may be in error: the DNA end matches TRBJ2-1 better. The CDR3 runs to 16 residues. The germline CDR1 and CDR2 sequences are SNHLY and FYNNEI. The CDR3 DNA is TGTGCCAGCAGTGAAGCTCTAGCGGGACGCCAAGAGACCCAGTTCTTC. This gives the protein CASSEALAGRQETQFF.

This clonotype appeared many times. The chain combines TRBV20-1 with TRBJ2-7; D possibly corresponds to TRBD1 (6 bases). Germline V CDR1 and CDR2: DFQATT, SNEGSKA (reference sequence). Deletions cut 1 base from V and 0 bases from J, with 10 bases between. CDR3 size: 14 residues. Written as DNA, the CDR3 is TGCAGTGCTAGAGTTCAGGGGAGCTCCTACGAGCAGTACTTC. Translated: CSARVQGSSYEQYF.

This clonotype occurred a few times. The V and J genes are TRBV6-6 and TRBJ2-7; TRBD1 matches at 8 bases. The CDR3 is 14 residues long. V trimming: 5 bases; J trimming: 4 bases; junction bases outside the gene matches: 7. From germline, CDR1 is MNHNY and CDR2 SVGAGI (reference sequence). CDR3 in DNA: TGTGCCAGCAGTCCGGGACAGGCTGTTTACGAGCAGTACTTC. Protein: CASSPGQAVYEQYF.

The chain joins TRBV4-3 to TRBJ2-5; TRBD2 agrees at 7 bases. After removal of 0 bases from V and 1 base from J, the junction contained 5 bases not matched to a gene. This CDR3 is built from 16 residues. Germline lookup yields CDR1 LGHNA and CDR2 YSLEER. The CDR3 nucleotides are TGCGCCAGCAGCCAAGATCAGAGGACTAGCCAAGAGACCCAGTACTTC. This sequence encodes CASSQDQRTSQETQYF.

The V gene is TRBV12-3 or TRBV12-4, the J gene TRBJ2-1, with 13 bases that match TRBD2. The J segment lost 8 bases and the V segment lost 4 bases, leaving 11 bases of the junction unmatched. The CDR3 has 17 amino acids. In DNA form, the CDR3 reads TGTGCCAGCAGTTCGCGGAGACTAGCGGGGGGCCGGGATGAGCAGTTCTTC. Protein: CASSSRRLAGGRDEQFF.

This clonotype occurred a few times. This chain connects TRBV4-1 to TRBJ2-1, with 13 nucleotides matching TRBD2. From germline, CDR1 is MGHRA and CDR2 YSYEKL. V trimming: 0 bases; J trimming: 1 base; junction bases outside the gene matches: 0. The CDR3 extends over 17 amino acids. The CDR3 DNA reads TGCGCCAGCAGCCAAGAGGGACTAGCGGGATCCTACAATGAGCAGTTCTTC. Amino acid sequence: CASSQEGLAGSYNEQFF.

This sequence joins TRBV7-9 and TRBJ2-6; TRBD1 is a possible D gene (5 bases). Germline V gene sequence: CDR1 SEHNR, CDR2 FQNEAQ (reference sequence). V lost 3 bases and J lost 0, with 21 bases in between. The length of the CDR3 is 20 residues. The CDR3 region has the DNA TGTGCCAGCAGCTTCGATTCACTTAGGGCAGGGCACTCTGGGGCCAACGTCCTGACTTTC. This translates into CASSFDSLRAGHSGANVLTF. Full variable domain (remainder filled in from reference TRBV7-9 and TRBJ2-6): DTGVSQNPRHKITKRGQNVTFRCDPISEHNRLYWYRQTLGQGPEFLTYFQNEAQLEKSRLLSDRFSAERPKGSFSTLEIQRTEQGDSAMYLCASSFDSLRAGHSGANVLTFGAGSRLTVL.

This chain connects TRBV6-2 or TRBV6-3 to TRBJ1-2, with a tentative D call TRBD1 (5 bases). The CDR3 runs to 14 residues. The germline V gene encodes CDR1 MNHEY and CDR2 SVGEGT. Trimming took 3 bases from V and 8 from J, leaving 16 bases between them. The CDR3 protein is CASSYSDIEWGYTF. In DNA, the CDR3 is TGTGCCAGCAGTTATTCGGACATTGAGTGGGGCTACACCTTC.

This chain links TRBV20-1 with TRBJ2-7; 10 positions agree with TRBD1. V shed 0 bases and J 7 bases; nucleotides not matched to a gene: 12. Germline CDR1 is DFQATT and CDR2 is SNEGSKA (reference sequence). The CDR3 contains 16 residues. CDR3 sequence: CSARDRGQGPDNEQYF. The CDR3 DNA follows: TGCAGTGCTAGAGACCGGGGACAGGGGCCGGACAATGAGCAGTACTTC.

This clonotype was counted only a few times. The chain combines TRBV29-1 with TRBJ1-1; D perhaps matches TRBD1 (6 bases). This CDR3 region has 13 residues. CDR1 SQVTM and CDR2 ANQGSEA come from the germline V gene. The V and J ends lost 6 bases and 7 bases respectively, with 18 bases between them. The DNA for the CDR3 is TGCAGCGTCCGTATGTGGGGGCGGAGTGAAGCTTTCTTT. Translating it yields CSVRMWGRSEAFF. The full variable domain, rest sourced from reference TRBV29-1 and TRBJ1-1, is SAVISQKPSRDICQRGTSLTIQCQVDSQVTMMFWYRQQPGQSLTLIATANQGSEATYESGFVIDKFPISRPNLTFSTLTVSNMSPEDSSIYLCSVRMWGRSEAFFGQGTRLTVV.

This clonotype was seen more than once but under ten times. The V gene is TRBV29-1, the J gene TRBJ2-7; D call uncertain. From germline, CDR1 is SQVTM and CDR2 ANQGSEA. The CDR3 contains 15 residues. The V end lost 2 bases, the J end lost 0 bases, and 14 bases lay between the germline ends. The CDR3 nucleotides read TGCAGCGTTGAACTCCCCCTAGAACTCTCCTACGAGCAGTACTTC. This gives the protein CSVELPLELSYEQYF.

This clonotype was seen more than once but under ten times. The J gene is TRBJ2-5, the V gene TRBV20-1; no clear D. Germline V CDR1 and CDR2: DFQATT, SNEGSKA (reference sequence). V was cut by 3 bases and J by 6 bases, with 8 bases left in between. The CDR3 totals 11 residues. The CDR3 bases are TGCAGTGCTAGTGTTGGGAAGACCCAGTACTTC. It codes for CSASVGKTQYF.

This clonotype was seen more than once but under ten times. The chain's CDR3 is CASSQESSTNTEAFF. The CDR3 nucleotides read TGCGCCAGCAGCCAAGAATCCTCGACTAACACTGAAGCTTTCTTT. This chain uses TRBV4-1 with TRBJ1-1, with D unclear. V was cut by 0 bases and J by 2 bases, with 10 bases left in between. Germline assignment: CDR1 MGHRA and CDR2 YSYEKL. The CDR3 is made up of 15 amino acids.

This sequence joins TRBV27 and TRBJ1-2, with TRBD1 matching 9 bases. Germline-derived CDR1 and CDR2 are MNHEY and SMNVEV (reference sequence). The CDR3 spans 15 residues. V dropped 6 bases and J dropped 5; count of bases not matched to a gene: 10. CDR3 in amino acids: CASSLRQDRGYGYTF. CDR3 in DNA: TGTGCCAGCAGCTTGCGACAGGACAGGGGATATGGCTACACCTTC.

The chain recombines TRBV6-7 with TRBJ1-1; D is unresolved. TRBV6-7 is an ORF; its function is uncertain. This CDR3 spans 15 amino acids. Trimming left V 5 bases short and J 1 base short, with 14 bases between. This CDR3 reads CASSDLSPRNTEAFF. CDR3 bases: TGTGCCAGCAGTGATCTATCTCCGAGGAACACTGAAGCTTTCTTT.

This clonotype was detected only a few times. The chain employs TRBV7-2 and TRBJ2-4, with D perhaps being TRBD1 or TRBD2 (5 bases each). The J call is doubtful: the DNA matches TRBJ2-7 better. This CDR3 is built from 13 residues. Germline V gene sequence: CDR1 SGHTA, CDR2 FQGNSA. This chain's CDR3 is CASRPRVGVEQYF. CDR3 DNA: TGTGCCAGCAGACCCCGAGTGGGGGTCGAGCAGTACTTC.

The CDR3 loop reads CASSQPIGQKGAEAFF. The CDR3 nucleotides read TGCGCCAGCAGCCAACCCATTGGACAGAAAGGAGCTGAAGCTTTCTTT. The chain uses TRBV4-1 and TRBJ1-1; tentatively, D is TRBD1 (6 bases). Germline CDR1 MGHRA, CDR2 YSYEKL. The CDR3 sequence is 16 residues long. Between the trimmed V and J ends, which lost 2 bases and 6 bases, there was a span of 19 bases.

The V call is TRBV7-9, the J call TRBJ2-7; a possible D gene is TRBD1 (6 bases). V lost 1 base and J 2 bases, leaving 9 bases between the germline ends. This CDR3 has 14 residues. CDR1 SEHNR and CDR2 FQNEAQ come from the germline V gene (reference sequence). This CDR3 reads CASSLEDRAYEQYF. For the CDR3, the DNA is TGTGCCAGCAGCTTAGAGGACAGAGCCTACGAGCAGTACTTC.

The V call is TRBV4-3, the J call TRBJ2-5; 9 bases match TRBD1. From germline, CDR1 is LGHNA and CDR2 YSLEER. With 0 bases clipped from V and 4 bases from J, the junction kept 6 bases outside the gene matches. The CDR3 contains 16 residues. CDR3 sequence (DNA): TGCGCCAGCAGCCAAGATCAAGGGACAGGGACAGAGACCCAGTACTTC. Encoded protein: CASSQDQGTGTETQYF.

V and J are TRBV7-2 and TRBJ2-3, with D maybe TRBD2 (6 bases). The CDR3 loop spans 16 amino acids. The germline V gene encodes CDR1 SGHTA and CDR2 FQGNSA. Trimming removed 3 bases at V and 0 bases at J, with 13 bases between. The chain's CDR3 is CASSFGGLPSTDTQYF. CDR3 DNA sequence: TGTGCCAGCAGCTTCGGGGGTCTACCTAGCACAGATACGCAGTATTTT.

The chain links TRBV11-3 to TRBJ2-7; no clear D gene. Trimming removed 5 bases from V and 5 bases from J, with 16 bases in between. This CDR3 is 14 amino acids long. Germline lookup yields CDR1 SGHNT and CDR2 YENEEA. As DNA, the CDR3 is TGTGCCAGCAGCACGACTCCAACGGTTAACGAGCAGTACTTC. It translates to CASSTTPTVNEQYF.

V is TRBV20-1 and J is TRBJ1-5; 9 bases agree with TRBD1. The CDR3 has 16 amino acids. Trimming cost V 3 bases and J 4 bases; bases outside gene matches: 10. CDR1 and CDR2 (germline): DFQATT, SNEGSKA (reference sequence). The CDR3: CSARGQGESPNQPQHF. As DNA, the CDR3 is TGCAGTGCTAGGGGACAGGGAGAATCACCGAATCAGCCCCAGCATTTT.

The CDR3 protein is CASSLSGTGGYNEQFF. The CDR3 DNA is TGTGCCAGCAGTTTATCCGGGACAGGGGGCTACAATGAGCAGTTCTTC. The rearrangement links TRBV27 to TRBJ2-1; TRBD1 matches at 11 bases. The germline V gene encodes CDR1 MNHEY and CDR2 SMNVEV (reference sequence). The V segment lost 0 bases and the J segment 3 bases; nucleotides outside the gene matches: 1. The CDR3 covers 16 residues.

V gene TRBV6-1 combines with J gene TRBJ2-5; D tentatively fits TRBD1 or TRBD2 (5 bases each). The CDR3 spans 15 residues. V was shortened by 0 bases and J by 5 bases, with 13 bases between the two germline ends. Germline V gene data show CDR1 as MNHNS and CDR2 as SASEGT. DNA for the CDR3: TGTGCCAGCAGTGAAGCGAAAGTGGGGACGGAGACCCAGTACTTC. Translation gives CASSEAKVGTETQYF.

A few counts support this clonotype. The chain recombines TRBV20-1 with TRBJ2-5; D not certain. Germline V lookup: CDR1 DFQATT, CDR2 SNEGSKA (reference sequence). The length of the CDR3 is 11 residues. Trimming shortened V by 0 bases and J by 11 bases, and 10 bases separated the two germline ends. CDR3 loop: CSARDPVEQYF. The CDR3 region has the DNA TGCAGTGCTAGAGACCCGGTGGAGCAGTACTTC.

This rearrangement joins TRBV4-1 to TRBJ2-7; TRBD1 matches 9 bases. Germline assignment: CDR1 MGHRA and CDR2 YSYEKL. The ends lost 1 base at V and 5 bases at J; junction bases unmatched: 9. The CDR3 is 16 residues long. The CDR3 nucleotides are TGCGCCAGCAGCCAAGCAGGACAGGGGAAAGACAACGAGCAGTACTTC. Protein product: CASSQAGQGKDNEQYF.

Ten or more counts support this clonotype. V gene TRBV6-4 combines with J gene TRBJ2-3; 10 nucleotides line up with TRBD2. The germline V gene encodes CDR1 MRHNA and CDR2 SNTAGT. The length of the CDR3 is 15 residues. With 2 bases clipped from V and 2 bases from J, the junction kept 1 base outside the gene matches. DNA for the CDR3: TGTGCCAGCAGTGACAGCGGGGGGGCCACAGATACGCAGTATTTT. Its protein is CASSDSGGATDTQYF.